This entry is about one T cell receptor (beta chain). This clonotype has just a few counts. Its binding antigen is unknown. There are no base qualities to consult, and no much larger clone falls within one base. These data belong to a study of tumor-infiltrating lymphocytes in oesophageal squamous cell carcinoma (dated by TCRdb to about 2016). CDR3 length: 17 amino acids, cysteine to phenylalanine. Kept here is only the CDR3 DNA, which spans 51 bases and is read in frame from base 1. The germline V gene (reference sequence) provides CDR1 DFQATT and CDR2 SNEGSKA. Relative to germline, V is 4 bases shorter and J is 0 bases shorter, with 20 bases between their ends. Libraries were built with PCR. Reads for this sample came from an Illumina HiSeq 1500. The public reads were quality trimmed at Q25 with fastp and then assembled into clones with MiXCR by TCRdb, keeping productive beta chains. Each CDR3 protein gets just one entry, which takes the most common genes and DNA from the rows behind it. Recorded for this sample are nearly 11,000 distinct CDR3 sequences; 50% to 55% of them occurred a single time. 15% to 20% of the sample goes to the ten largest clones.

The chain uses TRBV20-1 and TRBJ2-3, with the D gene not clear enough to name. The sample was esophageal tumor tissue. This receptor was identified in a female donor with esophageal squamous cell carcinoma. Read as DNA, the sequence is TGCAGTGCTAAAGGTCTACAAGTTTCTCCTAGCACAGATACGCAGTATTTT. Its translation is CSAKGLQVSPSTDTQYF.